The T cell receptor (beta chain) under discussion was sequenced for a study of blood T cell repertoires in COVID-19. The wider study: Acute and convalescent COVID-19 samples came from the United States, Italy and Spain. PBMCs, B-cell-depleted T cells, or T cells were the source of the cDNA or gDNA that made up the material.

CDR1 is MNHNY, CDR2 SVGAGI, per germline (reference sequence). This CDR3 contains 13 residues. Deletions cut 2 bases from V and 5 bases from J, with 10 bases between. Per the original data handling: Nucleated cell counts were estimated from reference gene primer amplification. Sequencing was performed with immunoSEQ multiplex PCR; in TCRdb, only in-frame clones are kept and a portion is missing. That table supplies the V and J calls and clone size; D and trimming were determined from the DNA. The profile covers 250,000 to 400,000 clones, with roughly 90% appearing a single time and less than 3.5% taken by the ten largest. Seattle cases were enrolled at active infection and followed longitudinally.

The sequence came from a woman aged 25 to 45 with COVID-19, enrolled during active disease. The material sequenced was peripheral blood. The chain has TRBV6-6 and TRBJ2-7; D may be TRBD2 (6 bases). In DNA form, the CDR3 reads TGTGCCAGCAGTTACCAGACTAGGGACGAGCAGTACTTC. It translates to CASSYQTRDEQYF.